The clone carrying this TCR beta chain appeared once. This CDR3 is also generated by other DNA sequences in the sample. Methods used by the authors: For nucleated cells, counts were estimated from reference gene primer amplification. Only in-frame clones appear in the TCRdb table, and some are missing; sequencing was by immunoSEQ multiplex PCR. V and J calls and clone size come straight from that table; D and trimming were deduced from the DNA. Here the sample spans around 170,000 clones, around two thirds being singletons. CDR3 length equals 15 residues. The V and J ends lost 4 bases and 1 base, in that order; junction bases with no gene match: 2. The germline V gene has CDR1 LGHDT and CDR2 YNNKEL (reference sequence). The data were obtained in a study of blood T cell repertoires in COVID-19. About the study: The samples span acute and convalescent COVID-19 from the United States, Italy and Spain. Nucleic acid was either cDNA or gDNA, and it came from T cells, B-cell-depleted T cells, or PBMCs.

Sequenced: peripheral blood. The clonotype comes from an elderly woman with acute or convalescent COVID-19. The genes are TRBV3-1 (or the pseudogene TRBV3-2) and TRBJ2-7; 12 positions match TRBD2. CDR3 residues: CASSPGLAGSYEQYF. CDR3 bases: TGTGCCAGCAGCCCCGGACTAGCGGGATCCTACGAGCAGTACTTC.